This T cell receptor beta chain appears in the sequencing data of a study of cytomegalovirus exposure and HLA in healthy donors. The study's findings and limits: HLA restriction was apparent for most CMV-associated TCR beta chains in a later analysis. HLA alleles were associated with around 17,000 TCR beta sequences in a later analysis at 0.05 false discovery rate. The investigators catalogued 150 or so TCR beta chains as cytomegalovirus-associated. Rarity held for most TCR sequences, but there were some public TCRs that occurred in many donors.

This clone has more than one count but fewer than ten. The antigen remains unidentified. The PCR was carried out with 60 Vbeta primers and 13 Jbeta primers. Profiling relied on immunoSEQ multiplex PCR, and the TCRdb table lists in-frame clones only, not all of them. The sample records about 76,000 clones, approximately 72% being singletons. This TCR was sampled from a woman aged 40 to 49 in good health and CMV-seropositive. The source material was PBMCs.

The chain's CDR3 is CASKEGVAYGYTF. In DNA form, the CDR3 reads TGTGCCAGCAAAGAAGGGGTGGCCTATGGCTACACCTTC. The chain joins TRBV2 to TRBJ1-2; D perhaps matches TRBD1 (5 bases). Trimming removed 7 bases at V and 4 bases at J, with 13 bases between. The CDR3 consists of 13 residues. CDR1 and CDR2 (germline): SNHLY, FYNNEI. The entire variable domain, with the rest obtained from reference TRBV2 and TRBJ1-2, is as follows: EPEVTQTPSHQVTQMGQEVILRCVPISNHLYFYWYRQILGQKVEFLVSFYNNEISEKSEIFDDQFSVERPDGSNFTLKIRSTKLEDSAMYFCASKEGVAYGYTFGSGTRLTVV.